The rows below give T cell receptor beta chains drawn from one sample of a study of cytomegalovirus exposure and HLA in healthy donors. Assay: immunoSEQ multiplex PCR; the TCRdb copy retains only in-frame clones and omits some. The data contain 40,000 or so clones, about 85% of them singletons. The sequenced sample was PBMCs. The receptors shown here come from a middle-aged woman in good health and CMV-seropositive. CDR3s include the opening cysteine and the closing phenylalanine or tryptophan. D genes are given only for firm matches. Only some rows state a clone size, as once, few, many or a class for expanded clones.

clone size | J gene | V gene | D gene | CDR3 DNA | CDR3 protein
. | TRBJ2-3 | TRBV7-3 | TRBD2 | TGTGCCAGCAGCTTAGGGGCTAGCGGGAGTACCGGAGCCCCAGATACGCAGTATTTT | CASSLGASGSTGAPDTQYF
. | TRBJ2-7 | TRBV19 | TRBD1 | TGTGCCAGTAGTATGGGGACAGGGAGCGCCGAGCAGTACTTC | CASSMGTGSAEQYF
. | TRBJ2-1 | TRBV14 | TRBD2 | TGTGCCAGCAGCCAATTGGGAGCGGGGAGGGATGAGCAGTTCTTC | CASSQLGAGRDEQFF
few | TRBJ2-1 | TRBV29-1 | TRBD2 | TGCAGCGGTAGCGGGAGGCAAGCCTACAATGAGCAGTTCTTC | CSGSGRQAYNEQFF
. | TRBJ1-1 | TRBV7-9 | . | TGTTCCAGCAGCTTAGTGCGGGGTGCGAATACTGAAGCTTTCTTT | CSSSLVRGANTEAFF
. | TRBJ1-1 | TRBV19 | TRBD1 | TGTGCCAGTAGTTTGGGCAGGGGGTTCATGAACACTGAAGCTTTCTTT | CASSLGRGFMNTEAFF
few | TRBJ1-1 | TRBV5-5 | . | TGTGCCAGCAGCTTGGTGACAGCGAACACTGAAGCTTTCTTT | CASSLVTANTEAFF
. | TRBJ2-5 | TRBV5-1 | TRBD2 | TGCGCCAGCAGCTTGGCGGTAGCGGGGGGGGAGACCCAGTACTTC | CASSLAVAGGETQYF
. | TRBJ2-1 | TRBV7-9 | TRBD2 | TGTGCCAGCGGGCGGGGGGGCGATGAGCAGTTCTTC | CASGRGGDEQFF
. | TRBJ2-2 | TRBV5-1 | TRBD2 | TGCGCCAGCAGCTTGTTTACTAGCGGGAACACCGGGGAGCTGTTTTTT | CASSLFTSGNTGELFF
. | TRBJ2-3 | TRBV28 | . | TGTGCCAGCAGCCAACAGGGAGTTGGTACGCAGTATTTT | CASSQQGVGTQYF
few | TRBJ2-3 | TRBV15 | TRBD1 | TGTGCCACCAGCAGAGCAGGCAGGGGGCTGAACACAGATACGCAGTATTTT | CATSRAGRGLNTDTQYF
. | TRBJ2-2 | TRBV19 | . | TGTGCCAGTGTCGTGACCGGGGAGCTGTTTTTT | CASVVTGELFF
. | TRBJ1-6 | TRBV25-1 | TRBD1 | TGTGCCAGCAGCTACCTGAGGACAAGGGGGCCACCCCTCCACTTT | CASSYLRTRGPPLHF
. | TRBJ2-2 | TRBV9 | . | TGTGCCAGCAGCCCACGGGGAAAACGACTCAACACCGGGGAGCTGTTTTTT | CASSPRGKRLNTGELFF
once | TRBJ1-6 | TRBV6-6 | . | TGTGCCAGCAGTCCTACCCGATCCTCCGATTCACCCCTCCACTTT | CASSPTRSSDSPLHF
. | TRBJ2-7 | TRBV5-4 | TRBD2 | TGTGCCAGCAGCTCGGGACTAGCGGGAGTATCGGGAGAGCAGTACTTC | CASSSGLAGVSGEQYF
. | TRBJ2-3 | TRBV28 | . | TGTGCCAGCAGTTTGTACGCGGTCACAGATACGCAGTATTTT | CASSLYAVTDTQYF
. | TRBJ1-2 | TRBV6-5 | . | TGTGCCAGCAGTTCGTTAAGGACACGTCCTAACTATGGCTACACCTTC | CASSSLRTRPNYGYTF
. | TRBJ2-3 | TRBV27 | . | TGTGCCAGCAGTTTCTGGCGGAGGAGCACAGATACGCAGTATTTT | CASSFWRRSTDTQYF
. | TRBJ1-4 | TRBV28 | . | TGTGCCAGCAGGGACGCACGGGGGACTAATGAAAAACTGTTTTTT | CASRDARGTNEKLFF
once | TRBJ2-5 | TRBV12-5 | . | TGTGCTAGTGGCCCCCCGACAGCCTACTCCCTGGAGACCCAGTACTTC | CASGPPTAYSLETQYF
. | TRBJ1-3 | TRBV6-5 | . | TGTGCCAGCAGTTACTCCATTGGCCGCTCTGGAAACACCATATATTTT | CASSYSIGRSGNTIYF
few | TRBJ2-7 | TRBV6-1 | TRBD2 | TGTGCCAGCAGTGAAGGTGGGACTAGCGGTTCCTACGAGCAGTACTTC | CASSEGGTSGSYEQYF
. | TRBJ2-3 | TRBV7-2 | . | TGTGCCAGCAGTCTCCAGACTAGAGGGGGCATGTCTGCGCAGTATTTT | CASSLQTRGGMSAQYF
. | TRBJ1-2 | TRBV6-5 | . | TGTGCCAGCTCCCCGGGGGGGGAAAAGAACTATGGCTACACCTTC | CASSPGGEKNYGYTF
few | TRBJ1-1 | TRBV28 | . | TGTGCCAGCAGCCTGGAACAGACTGAAGCTTTCTTT | CASSLEQTEAFF
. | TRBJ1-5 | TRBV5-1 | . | TGCGCCAGCAGCTTGGAGGGATGGGGAGATCAGCCCCAGCATTTT | CASSLEGWGDQPQHF
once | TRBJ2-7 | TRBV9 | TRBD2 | TGTGCCAGCAGCGTAGGACAGCAGCGGGGGGAGAAGCAGTACTTC | CASSVGQQRGEKQYF
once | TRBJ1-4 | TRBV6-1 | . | TGTGCCAGCAGGGACGCCGGGGGTGAAAAACTGTTTTTT | CASRDAGGEKLFF
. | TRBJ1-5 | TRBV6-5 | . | TGTGCCAGCAGTTACTCCAGGGGAAATCAGCCCCAGCATTTT | CASSYSRGNQPQHF
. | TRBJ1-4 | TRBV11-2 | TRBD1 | TGTGCCAGCAGCTTAGGGGACAGAAGAACTAATGAAAAACTGTTTTTT | CASSLGDRRTNEKLFF
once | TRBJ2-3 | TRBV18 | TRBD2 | TGTGCCAGCTCACCGGTCTCAAGCGGGGGGCTGTTGGTGCAGTATTTT | CASSPVSSGGLLVQYF
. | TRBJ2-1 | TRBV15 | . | TGTGCCACCAGCAGAGGACTTAACAATGAGCAGTTCTTC | CATSRGLNNEQFF
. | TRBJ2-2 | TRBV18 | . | TGTGCCAGCTCGCTACAGGAAACTACCGGGGAGCTGTTTTTT | CASSLQETTGELFF
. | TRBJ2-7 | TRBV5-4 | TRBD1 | TGTGCCAGCAGCTGGGGACAGGAACTCTACGAGCAGTACTTC | CASSWGQELYEQYF
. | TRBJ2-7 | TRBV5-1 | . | TGCGCCAGCAGCCCCCATTCGGGAAAAACAACCTACGAGCAGTACTTC | CASSPHSGKTTYEQYF
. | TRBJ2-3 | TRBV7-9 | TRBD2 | TGTGCCAGCAGCTTAGTACATAGCGGGAGAACAGATACGCAGTATTTT | CASSLVHSGRTDTQYF
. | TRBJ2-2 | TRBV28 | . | TGTGCCAGCAGTTTGGGGGGGGCAGCGAACACCGGGGAGCTGTTTTTT | CASSLGGAANTGELFF
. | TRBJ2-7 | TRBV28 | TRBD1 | TGTGCCAGCAGTCAGGACAGGGGCGAGCAGTACTTC | CASSQDRGEQYF
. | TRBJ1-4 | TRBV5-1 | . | TGCGCCAGCAGAAGCAGGGCGTTCGGTGAAAAACTGTTTTTT | CASRSRAFGEKLFF
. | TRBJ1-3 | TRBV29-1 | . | TGCAGCGTTGGTGGGTTAGCAAACACCATATATTTT | CSVGGLANTIYF
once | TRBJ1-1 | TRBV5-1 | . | TGCGCCAGCAGCTCCTCCGGGGGAGACACTGAAGCTTTCTTT | CASSSSGGDTEAFF
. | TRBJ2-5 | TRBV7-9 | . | TGTGCCAGCAGCTTAGCGGGGGGGCTTGAGACCCAGTACTTC | CASSLAGGLETQYF
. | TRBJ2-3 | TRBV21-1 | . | TGTGCCAGCAGCAAAGGGGACAGGGGGCGCGAGGATACGCAGTATTTT | CASSKGDRGREDTQYF
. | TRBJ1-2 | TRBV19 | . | TGTGCCAGTACGGCCTACGGTACAGGGTCCCTTGGCTACACCTTC | CASTAYGTGSLGYTF